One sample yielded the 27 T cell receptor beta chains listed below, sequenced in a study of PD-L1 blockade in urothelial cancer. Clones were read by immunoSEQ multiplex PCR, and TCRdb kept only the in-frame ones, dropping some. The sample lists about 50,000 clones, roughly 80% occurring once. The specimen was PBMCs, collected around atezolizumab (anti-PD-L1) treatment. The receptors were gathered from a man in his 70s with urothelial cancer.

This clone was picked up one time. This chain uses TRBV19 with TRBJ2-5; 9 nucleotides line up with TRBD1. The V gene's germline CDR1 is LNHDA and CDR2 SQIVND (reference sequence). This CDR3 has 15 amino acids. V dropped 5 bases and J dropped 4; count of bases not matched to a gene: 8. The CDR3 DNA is TGTGCCAGTAGTCCTTGGACAGGGGCAGGAGAGACCCAGTACTTC. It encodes CASSPWTGAGETQYF.

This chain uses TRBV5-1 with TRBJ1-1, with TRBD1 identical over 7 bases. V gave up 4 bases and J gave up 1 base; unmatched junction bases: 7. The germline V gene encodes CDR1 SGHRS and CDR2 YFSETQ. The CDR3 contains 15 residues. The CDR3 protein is CASSVTGNKNTEAFF. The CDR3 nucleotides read TGCGCCAGCAGCGTGACAGGGAACAAGAACACTGAAGCTTTCTTT. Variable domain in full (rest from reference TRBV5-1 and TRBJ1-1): KAGVTQTPRYLIKTRGQQVTLSCSPISGHRSVSWYQQTPGQGLQFLFEYFSETQRNKGNFPGRFSGRQFSNSRSEMNVSTLELGDSALYLCASSVTGNKNTEAFFGQGTRLTVV.

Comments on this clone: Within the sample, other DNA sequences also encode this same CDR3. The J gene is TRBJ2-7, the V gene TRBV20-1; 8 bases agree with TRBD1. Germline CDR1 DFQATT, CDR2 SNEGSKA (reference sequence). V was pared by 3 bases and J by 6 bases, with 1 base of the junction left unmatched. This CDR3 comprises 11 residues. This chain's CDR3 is CSARTGAEQYF. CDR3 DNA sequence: TGCAGTGCTAGGACAGGGGCCGAGCAGTACTTC.

The DNA for the CDR3 is TGTGCCAGTAATCGGGCAGGGAAGAACCAGCCCCAGCATTTT. Protein product: CASNRAGKNQPQHF. The chain carries TRBV19 and TRBJ1-5, with D possibly TRBD1 on 5 matching bases. Germline loops: CDR1 LNHDA, CDR2 SQIVND (reference sequence). The V gene lost 7 bases and the J gene lost 7 bases, with 17 bases spanning the gap. The CDR3 length is 14 residues.

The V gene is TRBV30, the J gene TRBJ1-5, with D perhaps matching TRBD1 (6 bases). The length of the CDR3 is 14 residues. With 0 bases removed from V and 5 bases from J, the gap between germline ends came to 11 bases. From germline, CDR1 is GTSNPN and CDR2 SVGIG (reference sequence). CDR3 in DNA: TGTGCCTGGAGTGTAGGACAGACGTATCAGCCCCAGCATTTT. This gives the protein CAWSVGQTYQPQHF.

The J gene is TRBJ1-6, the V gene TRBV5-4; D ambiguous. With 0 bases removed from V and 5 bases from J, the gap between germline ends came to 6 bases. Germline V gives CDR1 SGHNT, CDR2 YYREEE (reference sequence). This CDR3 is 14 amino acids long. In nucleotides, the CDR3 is TGTGCCAGCAGCTTGGACAGAGATAATTCACCCCTCCACTTT. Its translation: CASSLDRDNSPLHF. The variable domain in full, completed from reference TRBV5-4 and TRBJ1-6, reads ETGVTQSPTHLIKTRGQQVTLRCSSQSGHNTVSWYQQALGQGPQFIFQYYREEENGRGNFPPRFSGLQFPNYSSELNVNALELDDSALYLCASSLDRDNSPLHFGNGTRLTVT.

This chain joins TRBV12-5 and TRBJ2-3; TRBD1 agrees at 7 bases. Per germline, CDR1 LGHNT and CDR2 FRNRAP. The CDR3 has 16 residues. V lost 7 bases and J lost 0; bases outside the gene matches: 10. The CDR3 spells CASAPAQGVSTDTQYF. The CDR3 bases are TGTGCTAGTGCCCCGGCCCAGGGGGTAAGCACAGATACGCAGTATTTT.

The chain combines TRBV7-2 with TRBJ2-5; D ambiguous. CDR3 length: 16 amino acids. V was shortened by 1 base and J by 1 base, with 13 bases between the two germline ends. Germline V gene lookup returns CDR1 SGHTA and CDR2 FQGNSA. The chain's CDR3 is CASSLGGAAFQETQYF. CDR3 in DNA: TGTGCCAGCAGCTTAGGAGGCGCAGCTTTCCAAGAGACCCAGTACTTC.

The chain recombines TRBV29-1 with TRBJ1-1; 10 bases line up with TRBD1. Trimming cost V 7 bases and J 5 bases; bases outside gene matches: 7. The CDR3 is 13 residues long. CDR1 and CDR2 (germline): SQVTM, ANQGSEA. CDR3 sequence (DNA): TGCAGCGCTAGACAGGGGGCCGGGACTGAAGCTTTCTTT. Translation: CSARQGAGTEAFF.

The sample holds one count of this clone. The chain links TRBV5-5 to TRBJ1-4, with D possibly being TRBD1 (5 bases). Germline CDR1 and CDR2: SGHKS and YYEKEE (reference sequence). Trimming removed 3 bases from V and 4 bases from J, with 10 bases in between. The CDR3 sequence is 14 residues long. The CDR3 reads CASSSGHLNEKLFF. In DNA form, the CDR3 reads TGTGCCAGCAGCTCCGGACACCTTAATGAAAAACTGTTTTTT.

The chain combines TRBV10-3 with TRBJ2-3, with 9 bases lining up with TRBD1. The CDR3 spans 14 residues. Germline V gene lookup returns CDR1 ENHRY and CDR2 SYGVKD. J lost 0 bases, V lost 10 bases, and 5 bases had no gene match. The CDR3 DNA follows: TGTGCCACATTACAGGGGGCTAGCACAGATACGCAGTATTTT. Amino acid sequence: CATLQGASTDTQYF.

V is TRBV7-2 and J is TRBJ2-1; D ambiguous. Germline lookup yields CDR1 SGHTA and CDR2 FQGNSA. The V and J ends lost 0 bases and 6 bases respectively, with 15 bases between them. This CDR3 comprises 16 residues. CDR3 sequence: CASSLARASIINEQFF. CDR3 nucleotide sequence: TGTGCCAGCAGCTTAGCTCGAGCAAGCATAATCAATGAGCAGTTCTTC.

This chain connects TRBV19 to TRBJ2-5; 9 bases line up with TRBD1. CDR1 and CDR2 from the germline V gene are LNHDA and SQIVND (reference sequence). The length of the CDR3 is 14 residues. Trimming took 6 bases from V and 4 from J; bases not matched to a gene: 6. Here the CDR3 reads CASRSTGGGETQYF. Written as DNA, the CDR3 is TGTGCCAGTAGGTCAACAGGGGGCGGAGAGACCCAGTACTTC.

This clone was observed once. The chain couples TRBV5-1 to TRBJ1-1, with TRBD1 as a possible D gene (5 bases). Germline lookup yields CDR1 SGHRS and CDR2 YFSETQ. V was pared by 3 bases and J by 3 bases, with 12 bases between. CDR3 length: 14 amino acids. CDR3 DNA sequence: TGCGCCAGCAGCTCCACAACAGGACACACTGAAGCTTTCTTT. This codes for CASSSTTGHTEAFF. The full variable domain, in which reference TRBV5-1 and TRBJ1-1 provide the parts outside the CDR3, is KAGVTQTPRYLIKTRGQQVTLSCSPISGHRSVSWYQQTPGQGLQFLFEYFSETQRNKGNFPGRFSGRQFSNSRSEMNVSTLELGDSALYLCASSSTTGHTEAFFGQGTRLTVV.

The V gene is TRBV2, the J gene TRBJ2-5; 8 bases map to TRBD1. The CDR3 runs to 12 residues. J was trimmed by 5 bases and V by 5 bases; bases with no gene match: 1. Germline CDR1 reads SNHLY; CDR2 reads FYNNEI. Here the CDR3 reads CASSRQGETQYF. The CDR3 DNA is TGTGCCAGCAGTAGACAGGGGGAGACCCAGTACTTC.

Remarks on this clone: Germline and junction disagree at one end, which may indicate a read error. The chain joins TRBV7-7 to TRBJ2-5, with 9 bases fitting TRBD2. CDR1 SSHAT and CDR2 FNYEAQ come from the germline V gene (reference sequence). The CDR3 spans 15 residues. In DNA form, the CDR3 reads TGTGCTAGCAGCTTTTTGGCGGGAGGGCCCGAGACCCAGTACTTC. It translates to CASSFLAGGPETQYF. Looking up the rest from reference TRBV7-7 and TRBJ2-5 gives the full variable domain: GAGVSQSPRYKVTKRGQDVTLRCDPISSHATLYWYQQALGQGPEFLTYFNYEAQPDKSGLPSDRFSAERPEGSISTLTIQRTEQRDSAMYRCASSFLAGGPETQYFGPGTRLLVL.

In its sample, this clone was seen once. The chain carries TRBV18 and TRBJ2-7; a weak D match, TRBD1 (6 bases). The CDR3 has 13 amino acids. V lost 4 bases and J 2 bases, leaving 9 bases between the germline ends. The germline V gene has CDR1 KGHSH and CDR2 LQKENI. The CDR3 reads CASSRQDTYEQYF. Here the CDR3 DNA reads TGTGCCAGCTCACGACAGGATACCTACGAGCAGTACTTC.

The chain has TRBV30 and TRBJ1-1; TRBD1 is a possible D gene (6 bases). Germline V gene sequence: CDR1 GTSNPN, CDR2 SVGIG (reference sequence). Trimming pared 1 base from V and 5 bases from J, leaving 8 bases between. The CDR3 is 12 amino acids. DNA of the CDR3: TGTGCCTGGAGTGGCCAGGGGACTGAAGCTTTCTTT. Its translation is CAWSGQGTEAFF.

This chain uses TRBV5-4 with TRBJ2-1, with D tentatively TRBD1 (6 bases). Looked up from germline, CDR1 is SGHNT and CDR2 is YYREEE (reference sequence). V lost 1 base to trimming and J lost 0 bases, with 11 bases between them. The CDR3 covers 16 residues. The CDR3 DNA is TGTGCCAGCAGCTTGCAGGGGTCGACCTCCTACAATGAGCAGTTCTTC. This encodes CASSLQGSTSYNEQFF. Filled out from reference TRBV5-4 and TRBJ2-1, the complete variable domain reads ETGVTQSPTHLIKTRGQQVTLRCSSQSGHNTVSWYQQALGQGPQFIFQYYREEENGRGNFPPRFSGLQFPNYSSELNVNALELDDSALYLCASSLQGSTSYNEQFFGPGTRLTVL.

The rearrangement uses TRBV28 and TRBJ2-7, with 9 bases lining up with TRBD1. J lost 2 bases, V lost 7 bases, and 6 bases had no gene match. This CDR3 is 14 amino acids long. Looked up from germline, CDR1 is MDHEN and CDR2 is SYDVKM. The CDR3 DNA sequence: TGTGCCAGCAACCGGGACAGGGAAACCTACGAGCAGTACTTC. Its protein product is CASNRDRETYEQYF. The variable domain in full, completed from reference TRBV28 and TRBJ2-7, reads DVKVTQSSRYLVKRTGEKVFLECVQDMDHENMFWYRQDPGLGLRLIYFSYDVKMKEKGDIPEGYSVSREKKERFSLILESASTNQTSMYLCASNRDRETYEQYFGPGTRLTVT.

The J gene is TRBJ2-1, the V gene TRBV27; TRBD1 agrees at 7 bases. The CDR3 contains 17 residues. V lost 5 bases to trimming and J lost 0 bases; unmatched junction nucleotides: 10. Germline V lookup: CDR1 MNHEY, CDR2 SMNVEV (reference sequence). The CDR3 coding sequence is TGTGCCAGCAGTATGGACAGGCTCCGAAGCTCCTACAATGAGCAGTTCTTC. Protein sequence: CASSMDRLRSSYNEQFF.

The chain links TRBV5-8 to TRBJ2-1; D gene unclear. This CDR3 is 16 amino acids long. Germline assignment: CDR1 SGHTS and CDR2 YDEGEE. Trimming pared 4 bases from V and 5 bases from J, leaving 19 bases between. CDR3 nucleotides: TGTGCCAGCAGCACCACCCAGCGCCTCACCCACAATGAGCAGTTCTTC. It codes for CASSTTQRLTHNEQFF.

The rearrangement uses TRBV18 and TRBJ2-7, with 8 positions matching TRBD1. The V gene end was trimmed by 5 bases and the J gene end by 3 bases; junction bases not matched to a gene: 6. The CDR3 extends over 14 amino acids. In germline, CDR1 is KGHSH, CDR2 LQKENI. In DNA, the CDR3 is TGTGCCAGCTCAGACAGGGACAGGAGCTACGAGCAGTACTTC. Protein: CASSDRDRSYEQYF.

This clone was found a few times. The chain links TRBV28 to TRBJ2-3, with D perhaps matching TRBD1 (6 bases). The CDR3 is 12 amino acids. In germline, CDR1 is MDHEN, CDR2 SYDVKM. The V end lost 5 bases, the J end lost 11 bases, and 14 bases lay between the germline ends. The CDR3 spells CASSLGMDRQYF. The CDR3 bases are TGTGCCAGCAGTCTAGGGATGGACAGGCAGTATTTT.

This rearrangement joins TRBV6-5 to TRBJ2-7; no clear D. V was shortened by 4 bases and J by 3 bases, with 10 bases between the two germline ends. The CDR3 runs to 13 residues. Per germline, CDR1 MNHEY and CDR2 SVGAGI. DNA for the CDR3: TGTGCCAGCAGTTCAGACACCGTCTACGAGCAGTACTTC. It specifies CASSSDTVYEQYF.

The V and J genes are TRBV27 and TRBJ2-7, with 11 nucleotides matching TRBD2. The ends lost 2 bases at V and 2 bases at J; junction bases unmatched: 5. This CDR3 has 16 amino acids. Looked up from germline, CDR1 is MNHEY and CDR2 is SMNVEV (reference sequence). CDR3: CASSLSGGLAAYEQYF. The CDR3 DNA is TGTGCCAGCAGTTTAAGCGGGGGACTAGCGGCCTACGAGCAGTACTTC.

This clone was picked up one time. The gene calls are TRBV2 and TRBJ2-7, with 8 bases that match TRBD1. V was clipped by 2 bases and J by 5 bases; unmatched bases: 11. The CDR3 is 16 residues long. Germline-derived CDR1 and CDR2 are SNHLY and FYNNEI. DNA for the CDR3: TGTGCCAGCAGTGAAAGGCAGGGGGCAGGAATGAACGAGCAGTACTTC. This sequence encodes CASSERQGAGMNEQYF.